The 28 T cell receptor beta chains below all came from one sample that was sequenced in a study of Graves' ophthalmopathy and Graves' hyperthyroidism. Amplifying from RNA transcripts, the study obtained TCR beta CDR3 regions. A first-round RT-PCR used HTBI primers, followed by a second-round multiplex PCR. TCRdb redid the calling of the multiplex PCR reads with MiXCR, one entry per CDR3 protein. The table has roughly 700,000 distinct CDR3 sequences, around 40% seen once. Sequenced sample: peripheral blood. The source of these receptors is an adult man with Graves' ophthalmopathy.

The rearrangement links TRBV11-1 to TRBJ2-3; the D gene is possibly TRBD2 (6 bases). The CDR3 spans 16 residues. CDR1 is SGHAT, CDR2 FQDESV, per germline (reference sequence). Trimming pared 0 bases from V and 1 base from J, leaving 11 bases between. CDR3 coding DNA: TGTGCCAGCAGCTTAGCGCGCAGGGAGGGCACAGATACGCAGTATTTT. As protein: CASSLARREGTDTQYF.

This clonotype was counted only a few times. The V call is TRBV11-2, the J call TRBJ1-2; D is possibly TRBD1 (5 bases). Germline CDR1 and CDR2: SGHAT and FQNNGV. V was clipped by 10 bases and J by 3 bases, with 21 bases between them. CDR3 size: 15 residues. The CDR3 DNA reads TGTGCCATCAGGGTGGTTAAAGGTTTGGACTATGGCTACACCTTC. Residues: CAIRVVKGLDYGYTF.

The chain couples TRBV19 to TRBJ2-5; 8 positions agree with TRBD2. V lost 7 bases, J lost 3 bases, and 10 bases stayed unmatched. CDR3 length equals 15 residues. Germline CDR1 LNHDA, CDR2 SQIVND (reference sequence). The CDR3 region is CASKRSTGLEETQYF. For the CDR3, the DNA is TGTGCCAGTAAAAGGTCAACGGGACTAGAAGAGACCCAGTACTTC.

This clonotype was seen only a few times. J is TRBJ2-7 and V is TRBV6-5, with 9 nucleotides matching TRBD1. J lost 6 bases, V lost 6 bases, and 15 bases had no gene match. The CDR3 contains 16 residues. Germline assignment: CDR1 MNHEY and CDR2 SVGAGI. The CDR3 sequence is CASSPPRGQGFSEQYF. CDR3 nucleotide sequence: TGTGCCAGCAGCCCACCCCGGGGACAGGGTTTTAGCGAGCAGTACTTC.

CDR3 sequence: CASTPRGELFF. As DNA, the CDR3 is TGTGCCAGCACCCCTCGGGGGGAGCTGTTTTTT. The V and J genes are TRBV12-3 or TRBV12-4 and TRBJ2-2; D uncertain. The CDR3 has 11 amino acids. Trimming shortened V by 7 bases and J by 8 bases, and 8 bases separated the two germline ends.

This clonotype was seen repeatedly, ten times or more. The chain uses TRBV29-1 and TRBJ2-2, with D unresolved. V lost 4 bases, J lost 7 bases, and 10 bases lay in between. The CDR3 loop spans 12 amino acids. Germline loops: CDR1 SQVTM, CDR2 ANQGSEA. DNA of the CDR3: TGCAGCGTTGCAGTGTCTGACGGGGAGCTGTTTTTT. This sequence encodes CSVAVSDGELFF.

This clonotype was detected ten times or more. The chain's CDR3 is CASSITRNTGELFF. In nucleotides, the CDR3 is TGTGCCAGTAGTATTACCAGGAACACCGGGGAGCTGTTTTTT. J is TRBJ2-2 and V is TRBV19, with unresolved D. The CDR3 sequence is 14 residues long. Trimming removed 3 bases from V and 1 base from J, with 6 bases in between. Germline loops: CDR1 LNHDA, CDR2 SQIVND (reference sequence).

This clonotype was counted many times. The chain employs TRBV9 and TRBJ1-6; D remains unclear. The CDR3 covers 14 residues. The germline V and J ends were trimmed by 0 bases and 7 bases, with 8 bases remaining between them. Germline lookup yields CDR1 SGDLS and CDR2 YYNGEE. The CDR3 DNA reads as TGTGCCAGCAGCGTAGCGTTGGGGAATTCACCCCTCCACTTT. The encoded protein is CASSVALGNSPLHF.

V gene TRBV25-1 combines with J gene TRBJ2-2, with D possibly being TRBD2 (5 bases). Germline V gene sequence: CDR1 MGHDK, CDR2 SYGVNS. The CDR3 totals 15 residues. V was trimmed by 8 bases and J by 0 bases, leaving 13 bases between them. The CDR3 protein is CASGRGHPNTGELFF. CDR3 sequence (DNA): TGTGCCAGCGGTCGAGGGCATCCGAACACCGGGGAGCTGTTTTTT.

This chain connects TRBV3-1 to TRBJ1-4; D not resolved. Trimming cost V 8 bases and J 4 bases, with 11 bases left between them. The germline V gene encodes CDR1 LGHDT and CDR2 YNNKEL (reference sequence). The CDR3 spans 13 residues. In nucleotides, the CDR3 is TGTGCCAGCGCCCGGTCCCATAATGAAAAACTGTTTTTT. Protein: CASARSHNEKLFF.

This clonotype has a handful of counts. The junction departs from germline at one end; a sequencing error may be responsible. The rearrangement uses TRBV10-3 and TRBJ2-7; possibly TRBD1 for D (6 bases). The CDR3 sequence is 13 residues long. Germline V gene lookup returns CDR1 ENHRY and CDR2 SYGVKD. CDR3 DNA: TGTGCCAGCAGTTTATACAGGGCTGACGAGCAGTACTTC. This translates into CASSLYRADEQYF.

A note on this clonotype: This clone may be a read error of a much larger clone one base away. CDR3 coding DNA: TGTGCCAGCAGTGAAGAGGGAATAGGGAATGGCTACACCTTC. Its translation: CASSEEGIGNGYTF. This sequence joins TRBV2 and TRBJ1-2, with D uncertain. Trimming removed 1 base from V and 6 bases from J, with 12 bases in between. Germline V gives CDR1 SNHLY, CDR2 FYNNEI. This CDR3 spans 14 amino acids.

A few counts support this clonotype. V and J are TRBV19 and TRBJ1-5; 7 bases match TRBD1. Trimming at V came to 4 bases and at J to 2 bases, leaving 8 bases not matched to a gene. This CDR3 comprises 16 residues. Germline V gives CDR1 LNHDA, CDR2 SQIVND (reference sequence). The chain's CDR3 is CASSKQGWFGNQPQHF. The CDR3 DNA follows: TGTGCCAGTAGTAAACAGGGGTGGTTCGGCAATCAGCCCCAGCATTTT.

V is TRBV11-2 and J is TRBJ2-7, with D tentatively TRBD2 (5 bases). V lost 7 bases and J lost 3, with 13 bases in between. The CDR3 is 13 residues long. The germline V gene encodes CDR1 SGHAT and CDR2 FQNNGV. The CDR3: CASTPGSDYEQYF. CDR3 nucleotide sequence: TGTGCCAGCACCCCAGGTAGCGACTACGAGCAGTACTTC.

This clonotype was counted only a few times. The V gene is TRBV10-3, the J gene TRBJ1-5; perhaps TRBD1 as D (5 bases). The CDR3 spans 12 residues. The germline CDR1 and CDR2 sequences are ENHRY and SYGVKD. Trimming took off 10 bases at V and 2 bases at J, with 9 bases between the two ends. The DNA of the CDR3 is TGTGCCAGCGGACACCGCAATCAGCCCCAGCATTTT. Amino acid sequence: CASGHRNQPQHF.

About this clonotype itself: An end of the junction does not agree with germline; a read error may underlie this. The CDR3 is CASRTGDGYGEFF. The CDR3, as DNA: TGTGCCAGCAGAACAGGGGACGGCTACGGCGAGTTCTTC. This chain links TRBV25-1 with TRBJ2-5; the match to TRBD1 covers 7 bases. The CDR3 is 13 residues long. CDR1 and CDR2 from the germline V gene are MGHDK and SYGVNS.

The sample holds many counts of this clonotype. The J gene is TRBJ2-7, the V gene TRBV7-2, with TRBD2 matching 9 bases. The CDR3 covers 16 residues. From germline, CDR1 is SGHTA and CDR2 FQGNSA. The trim removed 7 bases at V and 0 bases at J, leaving 10 bases unmatched. CDR3 loop: CASNPSGIGLSYEQYF. In DNA form, the CDR3 reads TGTGCCAGCAACCCTAGCGGGATTGGGCTCTCCTACGAGCAGTACTTC.

The chain combines TRBV20-1 with TRBJ1-2; D gene unclear. CDR1 and CDR2 (germline): DFQATT, SNEGSKA (reference sequence). Trimming pared 5 bases from V and 2 bases from J, leaving 18 bases between. CDR3 length: 15 residues. CDR3 sequence reads: CSAPEQWFRNYGYTF. The CDR3, as DNA: TGCAGTGCTCCCGAACAATGGTTCCGGAACTATGGCTACACCTTC.

The chain carries TRBV25-1 and TRBJ1-1; no clear D gene. Germline lookup yields CDR1 MGHDK and CDR2 SYGVNS. CDR3 length equals 13 residues. V was shortened by 3 bases and J by 3 bases, with 8 bases between the two germline ends. CDR3 sequence (DNA): TGTGCCAGCAGTGATAGGATCGACACTGAAGCTTTCTTT. The encoded protein is CASSDRIDTEAFF.

The gene calls are TRBV2 and TRBJ1-4, with D possibly matching TRBD1 (5 bases). CDR1 SNHLY and CDR2 FYNNEI come from the germline V gene. The CDR3 contains 11 residues. V lost 3 bases and J 11 bases, leaving 7 bases between the germline ends. As DNA, the CDR3 is TGTGCCAGCAGTGATTGGGGGAAACTGTTTTTT. This encodes CASSDWGKLFF.

This clonotype was counted many times. The chain couples TRBV7-9 to TRBJ1-1, with D perhaps matching TRBD1 (6 bases). CDR1 SEHNR and CDR2 FQNEAQ come from the germline V gene (reference sequence). The CDR3 covers 14 residues. Trimming cost V 6 bases and J 1 base, with 12 bases left between them. CDR3 residues: CASSRGRGNTEAFF. The CDR3 coding sequence is TGTGCCAGCAGTCGAGGCAGGGGGAACACTGAAGCTTTCTTT.

There are a few counts of this clonotype. The rearrangement uses TRBV7-2 and TRBJ2-5; 9 nucleotides align to TRBD2. Germline V lookup: CDR1 SGHTA, CDR2 FQGNSA. The CDR3 spans 14 residues. J lost 5 bases, V lost 0 bases, and 1 base had no gene match. CDR3: CASSLAGLAETQYF. The CDR3 DNA sequence: TGTGCCAGCAGCTTAGCCGGACTAGCGGAGACCCAGTACTTC.

The rearrangement joins TRBV6-1 to TRBJ1-4, with 7 bases that match TRBD1. Germline lookup yields CDR1 MNHNS and CDR2 SASEGT. The CDR3 is 16 amino acids. V lost 1 base and J lost 3; bases outside the gene matches: 5. The DNA of the CDR3 is TGTGCCAGCAGTGAAGGGGCCACAGGGGCTAATGAAAAACTGTTTTTT. Its translation: CASSEGATGANEKLFF.

The chain joins TRBV7-8 to TRBJ2-5; D is unresolved. Germline CDR1 SGHVS, CDR2 FQNEAQ. The CDR3 is made up of 16 amino acids. The V end was cut by 1 base, the J end by 9 bases, with 21 bases between. The CDR3 reads CASSLVSSADRESQYF. The CDR3 DNA reads as TGTGCCAGCAGCTTAGTTAGCAGCGCTGATAGGGAATCCCAGTACTTC.

The V gene is TRBV29-1, the J gene TRBJ1-2; D uncertain. The CDR3 extends over 13 amino acids. Germline V gene lookup returns CDR1 SQVTM and CDR2 ANQGSEA. Trimming left V 4 bases short and J 2 bases short, with 11 bases between. The CDR3 nucleotides are TGCAGCGTTGGTGGTAGGGCAAACTATGGCTACACCTTC. This translates into CSVGGRANYGYTF. The full variable domain, completed using reference TRBV29-1 and TRBJ1-2, is SAVISQKPSRDICQRGTSLTIQCQVDSQVTMMFWYRQQPGQSLTLIATANQGSEATYESGFVIDKFPISRPNLTFSTLTVSNMSPEDSSIYLCSVGGRANYGYTFGSGTRLTVV.

Many counts were recorded for this clonotype. This chain joins TRBV2 and TRBJ1-5, with a possible D match to TRBD1 (5 bases). Trimming shortened V by 3 bases and J by 5 bases, and 8 bases separated the two germline ends. This CDR3 region has 13 residues. Germline CDR1 and CDR2: SNHLY and FYNNEI. The CDR3 bases are TGTGCCAGCAGTGATTCAGGGCATCAGCCCCAGCATTTT. As protein: CASSDSGHQPQHF.

This sequence joins TRBV7-8 and TRBJ2-7, with 7 positions matching TRBD1. Germline CDR1 SGHVS, CDR2 FQNEAQ. CDR3 size: 13 residues. V was pared by 6 bases and J by 3 bases, with 5 bases of the junction left unmatched. The chain's CDR3 is CASSDTGDYEQYF. The CDR3 DNA follows: TGTGCCAGCAGTGATACAGGGGACTACGAGCAGTACTTC.

CDR3 coding DNA: TGTGCCAGCAGTGCTAGTGCGGGAGCTGAAGCTTTCTTT. Translated: CASSASAGAEAFF. The chain joins TRBV2 to TRBJ1-1; no reliable D call. The CDR3 is 13 residues long. The germline V gene has CDR1 SNHLY and CDR2 FYNNEI. Trimming stripped 4 bases from V and 6 bases from J, with 12 bases between.